This TCR beta chain was found in a study of CD8+ T cells in alopecia areata. Overall study context: Oral tofacitinib, 5 to 10 mg twice daily, was given in an open-label trial.

Documented treatment: oral pan-JAK inhibitor, 5-10 mg twice daily. Peripheral blood samples and lesional scalp punch biopsies were obtained from alopecia areata patients. This CDR3 region has 14 residues. The V gene's germline CDR1 is ENHRY and CDR2 SYGVKD. This clone was seen repeatedly, ten times or more. Germline and junction disagree at one end, which may indicate a read error. Extraction of RNA preceded its reverse transcription into cDNA, which served as the sequencing template. This table comes from immunoSEQ multiplex PCR, and its TCRdb copy is limited to in-frame clones, with some not included. The sample records roughly 100,000 clones, 44% being singletons.

The chain recombines TRBV10-3 with TRBJ2-3; 7 bases agree with TRBD1. This specimen was CD8+ T cells sorted from blood, taken at week 24, from a patient treated with tofacitinib. The sequence was collected from a human donor with alopecia areata. The DNA for the CDR3 is TGTGCCAGCAGTGACGGACAGGACGCAGATACGCAGTATTTT. Amino acid sequence: CASSDGQDADTQYF.